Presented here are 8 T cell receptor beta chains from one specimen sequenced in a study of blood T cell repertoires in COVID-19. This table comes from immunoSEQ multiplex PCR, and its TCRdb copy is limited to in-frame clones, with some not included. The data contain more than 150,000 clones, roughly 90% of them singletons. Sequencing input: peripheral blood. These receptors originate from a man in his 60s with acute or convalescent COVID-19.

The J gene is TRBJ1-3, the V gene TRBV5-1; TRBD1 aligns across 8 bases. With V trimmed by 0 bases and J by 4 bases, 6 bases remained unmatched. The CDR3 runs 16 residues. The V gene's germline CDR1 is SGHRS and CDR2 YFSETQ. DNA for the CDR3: TGCGCCAGCAGCTTGGCCCCGGGACAGGACGGAAACACCATATATTTT. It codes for CASSLAPGQDGNTIYF.

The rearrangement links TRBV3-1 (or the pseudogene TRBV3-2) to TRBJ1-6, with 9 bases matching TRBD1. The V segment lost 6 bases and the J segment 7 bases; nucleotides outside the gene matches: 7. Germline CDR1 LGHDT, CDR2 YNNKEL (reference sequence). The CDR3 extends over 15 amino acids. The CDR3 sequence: CASSRRTGANSPLHF. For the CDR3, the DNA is TGTGCCAGCAGTCGTAGGACAGGGGCGAATTCACCCCTCCACTTT.

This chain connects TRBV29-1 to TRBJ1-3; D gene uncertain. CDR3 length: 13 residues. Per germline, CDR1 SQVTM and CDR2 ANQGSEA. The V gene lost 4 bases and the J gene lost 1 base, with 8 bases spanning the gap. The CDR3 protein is CSVVVTSGNTIYF. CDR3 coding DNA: TGCAGCGTTGTAGTGACATCTGGAAACACCATATATTTT. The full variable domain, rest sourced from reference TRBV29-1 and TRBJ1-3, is SAVISQKPSRDICQRGTSLTIQCQVDSQVTMMFWYRQQPGQSLTLIATANQGSEATYESGFVIDKFPISRPNLTFSTLTVSNMSPEDSSIYLCSVVVTSGNTIYFGEGSWLTVV.

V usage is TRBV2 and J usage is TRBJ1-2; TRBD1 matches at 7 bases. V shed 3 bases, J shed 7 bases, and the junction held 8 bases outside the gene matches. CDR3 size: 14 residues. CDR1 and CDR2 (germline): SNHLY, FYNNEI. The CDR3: CASSEVRAGGGYTF. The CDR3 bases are TGTGCCAGCAGTGAGGTCCGCGCAGGGGGTGGCTACACCTTC.

The CDR3 sequence: CASSYVRGRDTQYF. CDR3 nucleotides: TGTGCCAGCAGTTACGTCAGGGGGCGGGATACGCAGTATTTT. The V gene is TRBV6-2 or TRBV6-3, the J gene TRBJ2-3; 8 nucleotides match TRBD1. Germline V gives CDR1 MNHEY, CDR2 SVGEGT. The V segment lost 2 bases and the J segment 6 bases; nucleotides outside the gene matches: 4. The CDR3 consists of 14 residues.

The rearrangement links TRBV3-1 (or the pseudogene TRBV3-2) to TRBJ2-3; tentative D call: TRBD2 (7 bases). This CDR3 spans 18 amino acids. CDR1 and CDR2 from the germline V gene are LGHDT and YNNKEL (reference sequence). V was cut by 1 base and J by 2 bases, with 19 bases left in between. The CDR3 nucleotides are TGTGCCAGCAGCCAAGTGTCGATGGGGGGGGCCTCCACAGATACGCAGTATTTT. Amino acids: CASSQVSMGGASTDTQYF.

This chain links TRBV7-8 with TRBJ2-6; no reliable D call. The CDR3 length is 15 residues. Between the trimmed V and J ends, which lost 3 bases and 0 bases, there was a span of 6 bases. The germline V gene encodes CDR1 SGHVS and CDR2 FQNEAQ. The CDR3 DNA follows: TGTGCCAGCAGCTTCACAAGCTCTGGGGCCAACGTCCTGACTTTC. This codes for CASSFTSSGANVLTF. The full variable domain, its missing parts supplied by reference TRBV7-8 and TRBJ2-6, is GAGVSQSPRYKVAKRGQDVALRCDPISGHVSLFWYQQALGQGPEFLTYFQNEAQLDKSGLPSDRFFAERPEGSVSTLKIQRTQQEDSAVYLCASSFTSSGANVLTFGAGSRLTVL.

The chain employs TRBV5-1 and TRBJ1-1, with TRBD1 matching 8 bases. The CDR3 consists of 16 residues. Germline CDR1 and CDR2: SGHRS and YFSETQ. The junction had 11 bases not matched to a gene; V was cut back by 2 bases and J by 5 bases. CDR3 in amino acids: CASSFRDRSSGTEAFF. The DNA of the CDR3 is TGCGCCAGCAGCTTCCGGGACAGGAGTTCAGGGACTGAAGCTTTCTTT.